The 18 T cell receptor beta chains presented below share a single source sample, sequenced in a study of blood T cells in healthy people across ages. Through a sample-barcoded 5' primer and a J-beta primer mix, a second PCR was run for roughly 7 to 11 cycles. One entry per CDR3 protein results from TCRdb running MiXCR on the 5' RACE reads. In the table there are roughly 860,000 distinct CDR3 sequences, around 68% of which are singletons. Material for sequencing was blood. These receptors came from a man aged 25 to 40 in good health.

The V gene is TRBV27, the J gene TRBJ1-2, with D perhaps TRBD1 (5 bases). V lost 2 bases and J lost 7, with 14 bases in between. The length of the CDR3 is 14 residues. Germline CDR1 is MNHEY and CDR2 is SMNVEV (reference sequence). CDR3 loop: CASSLRGASTGYTF. DNA for the CDR3: TGTGCCAGCAGTTTAAGGGGCGCGAGTACTGGCTACACCTTC.

The CDR3 loop reads CASSNGLAGGSYEQYF. Written as DNA, the CDR3 is TGTGCCAGCAGCAACGGTCTAGCGGGGGGCTCCTACGAGCAGTACTTC. The rearrangement links TRBV21-1 to TRBJ2-7; the table gives TRBD2 as D, unverified against the DNA. TRBV21-1 counts as a pseudogene. The CDR3 is made up of 16 amino acids.

The rearrangement links TRBV7-2 to TRBJ2-1; 7 nucleotides match TRBD1. V dropped 5 bases and J dropped 6; count of bases not matched to a gene: 10. Germline V gives CDR1 SGHTA, CDR2 FQGNSA. The CDR3 has 15 residues. As DNA, the CDR3 is TGTGCCAGCAGCCGAGGACAGGTCCTGGGCAATGAGCAGTTCTTC. The encoded protein is CASSRGQVLGNEQFF.

V gene TRBV4-2 combines with J gene TRBJ2-1, with no clear D. From germline, CDR1 is LGHNA and CDR2 YNFKEQ. Trimming removed 1 base at V and 6 bases at J, with 7 bases between. The CDR3 consists of 13 residues. CDR3 bases: TGTGCCAGCAGCCAAGGACCAGTCAATGAGCAGTTCTTC. Residues: CASSQGPVNEQFF.

Only a few counts were recorded for this clonotype. This chain links TRBV7-2 with TRBJ1-5; no clear D. This CDR3 is built from 13 residues. With 5 bases removed from V and 4 bases from J, the gap between germline ends came to 9 bases. Germline V gene sequence: CDR1 SGHTA, CDR2 FQGNSA. This chain's CDR3 is CASSTPPNQPQHF. The CDR3 region has the DNA TGTGCCAGCAGCACCCCCCCGAATCAGCCCCAGCATTTT.

The chain carries TRBV29-1 and TRBJ2-3, with TRBD1 as a possible D gene (6 bases). The ends were cut back, 4 bases at V and 2 bases at J, with 10 bases in the middle. Germline V CDR1 and CDR2: SQVTM, ANQGSEA. This CDR3 is built from 13 residues. For the CDR3, the DNA is TGCAGCGTTGCTACAGGGAACACAGATACGCAGTATTTT. Translated, it gives CSVATGNTDTQYF.

This chain joins TRBV9 and TRBJ2-7, with 11 bases matching TRBD2. The CDR3 has 14 amino acids. Per germline, CDR1 SGDLS and CDR2 YYNGEE. J lost 3 bases, V lost 3 bases, and 2 bases had no gene match. The CDR3 here is CASSEGTSGYEQYF. CDR3 sequence (DNA): TGTGCCAGCAGCGAAGGGACTAGCGGCTACGAGCAGTACTTC.

The chain couples TRBV4-3 to TRBJ2-5, with D unresolved. Trimming removed 2 bases at V and 1 base at J, with 11 bases between. Looked up from germline, CDR1 is LGHNA and CDR2 is YSLEER. The CDR3 contains 15 residues. CDR3 amino acids: CASSQRTAGQETQYF. In DNA form, the CDR3 reads TGCGCCAGCAGCCAACGGACGGCAGGCCAAGAGACCCAGTACTTC.

The chain joins TRBV5-1 to TRBJ2-3, with D perhaps TRBD1 (5 bases). V gave up 5 bases and J gave up 2 bases, with 15 bases separating them. The CDR3 loop spans 15 amino acids. Germline-derived CDR1 and CDR2 are SGHRS and YFSETQ. For the CDR3, the DNA is TGCGCCAGCAGATCCTGGGGCAGCCCCACAGATACGCAGTATTTT. Residues: CASRSWGSPTDTQYF.

This clonotype came up a few times. The chain is built from TRBV4-2 and TRBJ1-1; possibly TRBD1 for D (5 bases). The CDR3 spans 15 residues. The germline V gene encodes CDR1 LGHNA and CDR2 YNFKEQ. The V gene lost 3 bases and the J gene lost 2 bases, with 13 bases spanning the gap. CDR3 nucleotides: TGTGCCAGCAGCCACGAAGGGACCCTAAACACTGAAGCTTTCTTT. Translating it yields CASSHEGTLNTEAFF.

As regards this clonotype: A junction boundary mismatches the germline segment, possibly from a read error. V gene TRBV27 combines with J gene TRBJ2-1; D uncertain. The CDR3 spans 14 residues. Germline lookup yields CDR1 MNHEY and CDR2 SMNVEV (reference sequence). The CDR3 spells CASSLYVSYKEQFF. Written as DNA, the CDR3 is TGTGCCAGCAGTTTATATGTTTCCTACAAGGAGCAGTTCTTC.

The chain recombines TRBV20-1 with TRBJ1-2, with D perhaps matching TRBD1 (6 bases). V lost 5 bases, J lost 1 base, and 11 bases lay in between. The germline V gene has CDR1 DFQATT and CDR2 SNEGSKA (reference sequence). The CDR3 length is 13 residues. The DNA of the CDR3 is TGCAGTGCTGGTGGACAGCTTAACTATGGCTACACCTTC. Amino acids: CSAGGQLNYGYTF.

This clonotype turned up a few times. The chain uses TRBV12-3 or TRBV12-4 and TRBJ1-2; TRBD1 might be the D (5 bases). V lost 2 bases and J lost 6, with 16 bases in between. The CDR3 totals 15 residues. The CDR3, as DNA: TGTGCCAGCAGTTTAAGGCAGGGCTCAGTCGATGGCTACACCTTC. The encoded protein is CASSLRQGSVDGYTF.

This clonotype has a single count. This chain links TRBV20-1 with TRBJ2-7; tentatively, D is TRBD1 (6 bases). This CDR3 has 12 amino acids. The V gene lost 6 bases and the J gene lost 5 bases, with 14 bases spanning the gap. Per the germline V gene, CDR1 is DFQATT and CDR2 is SNEGSKA (reference sequence). CDR3 sequence (DNA): TGCAGTGCCCCGAGGGGGTCCGACGAGCAGTACTTC. Translating it yields CSAPRGSDEQYF.

The V gene is TRBV15, the J gene TRBJ2-5, with TRBD1 identical over 7 bases. The J call is uncertain, as TRBJ2-7 better fits the DNA end. The CDR3 has 14 amino acids. Germline CDR1 reads LNHNV; CDR2 reads YYDKDF (reference sequence). As DNA, the CDR3 is TGTGCCACCAGCAGAGATTTAGGGGGCGTCGAGCAGTACTTC. This gives the protein CATSRDLGGVEQYF.

V is TRBV25-1 and J is TRBJ2-5; 8 nucleotides line up with TRBD2. Judging by the DNA end, TRBJ2-7 fits better; the J call may be wrong. CDR3 length equals 15 residues. In germline, CDR1 is MGHDK, CDR2 SYGVNS. The CDR3 bases are TGTGCCAGCAGCCCTAGCGGGCAGGCTAGTTACGAGCAGTACTTC. Its translation: CASSPSGQASYEQYF.

This clonotype appeared a single time. The CDR3 reads CASSFALAGTDTQYF. DNA of the CDR3: TGTGCCAGCAGTTTTGCACTAGCGGGCACAGATACGCAGTATTTT. The chain carries TRBV12-3 or TRBV12-4 and TRBJ2-3; TRBD2 agrees at 8 bases. This CDR3 has 15 amino acids. The ends lost 3 bases at V and 1 base at J; junction bases unmatched: 3.

The genes are TRBV20-1 and TRBJ1-6, with 8 bases fitting TRBD1. The germline V gene encodes CDR1 DFQATT and CDR2 SNEGSKA (reference sequence). V was pared by 5 bases and J by 7 bases, with 4 bases of the junction left unmatched. The CDR3 extends over 13 amino acids. The CDR3 is CSAQDRANSPLHF. The CDR3, as DNA: TGCAGTGCTCAGGACAGGGCCAATTCACCCCTCCACTTT.